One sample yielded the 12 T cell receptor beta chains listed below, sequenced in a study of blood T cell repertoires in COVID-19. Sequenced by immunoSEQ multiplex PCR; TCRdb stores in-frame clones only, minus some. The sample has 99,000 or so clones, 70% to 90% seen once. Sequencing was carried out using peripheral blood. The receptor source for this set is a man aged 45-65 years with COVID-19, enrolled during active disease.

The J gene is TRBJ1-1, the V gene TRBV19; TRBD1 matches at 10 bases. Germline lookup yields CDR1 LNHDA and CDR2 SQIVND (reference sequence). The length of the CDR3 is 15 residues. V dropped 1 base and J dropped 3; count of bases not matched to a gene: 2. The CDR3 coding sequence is TGTGCCAGTAGTATAGGACAGGGGGCGGACACTGAAGCTTTCTTT. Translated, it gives CASSIGQGADTEAFF.

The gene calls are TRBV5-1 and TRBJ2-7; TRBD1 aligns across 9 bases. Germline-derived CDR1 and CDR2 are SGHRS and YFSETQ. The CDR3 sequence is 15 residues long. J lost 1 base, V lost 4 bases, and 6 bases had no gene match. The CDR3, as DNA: TGCGCCAGCAGCGGAGGGACAGGGAATTCCTACGAGCAGTACTTC. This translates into CASSGGTGNSYEQYF.

The CDR3 DNA reads as TGTGCCAGCATTTCGGGGGGGAGTCAGCCCCAGCATTTT. This gives the protein CASISGGSQPQHF. The chain uses TRBV12-3 or TRBV12-4 and TRBJ1-5; D possibly corresponds to TRBD1 (5 bases). The length of the CDR3 is 13 residues. The V end lost 7 bases, the J end lost 6 bases, and 13 bases lay between the germline ends.

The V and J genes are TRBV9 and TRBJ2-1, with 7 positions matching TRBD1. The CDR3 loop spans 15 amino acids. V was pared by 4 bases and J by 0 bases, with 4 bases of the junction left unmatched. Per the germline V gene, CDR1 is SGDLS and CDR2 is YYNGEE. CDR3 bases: TGTGCCAGCAGCAACGCAGGGGGCTCCTACAATGAGCAGTTCTTC. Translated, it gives CASSNAGGSYNEQFF.

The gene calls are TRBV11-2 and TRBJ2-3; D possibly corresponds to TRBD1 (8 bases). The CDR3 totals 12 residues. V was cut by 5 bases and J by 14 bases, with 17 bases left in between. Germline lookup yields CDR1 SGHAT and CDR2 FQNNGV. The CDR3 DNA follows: TGTGCCAGCAGCCCCAACAGGGGGAGGGGGTATTTT. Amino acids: CASSPNRGRGYF.

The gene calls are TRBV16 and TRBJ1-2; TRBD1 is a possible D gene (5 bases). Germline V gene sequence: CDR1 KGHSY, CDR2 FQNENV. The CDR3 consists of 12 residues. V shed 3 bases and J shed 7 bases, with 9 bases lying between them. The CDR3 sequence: CASSQIRGGYTF. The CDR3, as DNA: TGTGCCAGCAGCCAGATAAGGGGTGGCTACACCTTC.

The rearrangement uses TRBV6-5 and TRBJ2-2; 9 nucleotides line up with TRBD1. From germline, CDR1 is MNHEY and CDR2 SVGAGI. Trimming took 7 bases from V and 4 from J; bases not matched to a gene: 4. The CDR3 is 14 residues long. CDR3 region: CASTVTGGTGELFF. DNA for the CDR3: TGTGCCAGCACCGTGACAGGGGGCACCGGGGAGCTGTTTTTT.

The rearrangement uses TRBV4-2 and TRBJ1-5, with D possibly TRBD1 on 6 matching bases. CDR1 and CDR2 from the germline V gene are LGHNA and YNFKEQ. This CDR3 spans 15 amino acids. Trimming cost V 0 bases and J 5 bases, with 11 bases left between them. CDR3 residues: CASSQDRGSHQPQHF. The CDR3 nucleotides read TGTGCCAGCAGCCAAGACAGGGGATCCCATCAGCCCCAGCATTTT.

The chain's CDR3 is CASSSTSGGAVWGEQFF. In DNA form, the CDR3 reads TGTGCCAGCAGCTCCACTAGCGGGGGGGCCGTGTGGGGTGAGCAGTTCTTC. This chain links TRBV7-2 with TRBJ2-1; 13 nucleotides line up with TRBD2. With V trimmed by 4 bases and J by 9 bases, 12 bases remained unmatched. The CDR3 is 17 residues long. The germline V gene has CDR1 SGHTA and CDR2 FQGNSA.

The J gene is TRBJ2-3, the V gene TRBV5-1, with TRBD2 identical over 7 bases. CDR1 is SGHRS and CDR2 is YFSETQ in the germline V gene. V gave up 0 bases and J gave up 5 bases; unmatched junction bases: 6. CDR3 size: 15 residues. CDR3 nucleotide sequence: TGCGCCAGCAGCTTGGAGGCGGGGGAGGTAGATACGCAGTATTTT. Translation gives CASSLEAGEVDTQYF. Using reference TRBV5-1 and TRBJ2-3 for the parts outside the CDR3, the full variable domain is KAGVTQTPRYLIKTRGQQVTLSCSPISGHRSVSWYQQTPGQGLQFLFEYFSETQRNKGNFPGRFSGRQFSNSRSEMNVSTLELGDSALYLCASSLEAGEVDTQYFGPGTRLTVL.

The CDR3 DNA reads TGCGCCAGCAGTGTTGGTCTACGGGGCAATCAGCCCCAGCATTTT. Translating it yields CASSVGLRGNQPQHF. The rearrangement links TRBV10-2 to TRBJ1-5; D remains unclear. From germline, CDR1 is WSHSY and CDR2 SAAADI. This CDR3 is built from 15 residues. Trimming took 4 bases from V and 2 from J, leaving 12 bases between them.

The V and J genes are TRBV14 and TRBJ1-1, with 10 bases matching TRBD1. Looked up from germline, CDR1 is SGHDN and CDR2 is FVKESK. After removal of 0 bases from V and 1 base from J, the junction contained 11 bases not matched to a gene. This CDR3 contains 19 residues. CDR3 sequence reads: CASSQDRTGGMLSNTEAFF. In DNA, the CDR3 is TGTGCCAGCAGCCAAGATAGGACAGGGGGAATGCTCTCGAACACTGAAGCTTTCTTT.